This T cell receptor (beta chain) is from a study of blood T cells in healthy people across ages. Study-level points and caveats: Long-lived donors had more naive CD4+ cells and higher diversity than aged donors. Naive T cell percentage showed a strong correlation with the diversity of TCR beta.

The CDR3 spans 12 residues. Germline V gene lookup returns CDR1 DFQATT and CDR2 SNEGSKA (reference sequence). V was clipped by 4 bases and J by 3 bases; unmatched bases: 2. A sample-barcoded 5' primer and a J-beta primer mix were used in a second PCR of roughly 6 to 11 cycles. Every sample gave at least 2.5 million paired-end reads containing CDR3. TCRdb used MiXCR to reprocess the 5' RACE reads, holding one entry per CDR3 protein. This repertoire shows fewer than 700,000 distinct CDR3 sequences, roughly 48% found once; its top ten account for roughly 25%. A word on this clonotype: Its antigen is still unknown.

The chain employs TRBV20-1 and TRBJ1-1; 7 positions match TRBD1. The sequenced material came from blood. The source of this sequence is a man of 80 years or more in good health. CDR3 DNA: TGCAGTGCTAACAGGGGTGACACTGAAGCTTTCTTT. It specifies CSANRGDTEAFF.